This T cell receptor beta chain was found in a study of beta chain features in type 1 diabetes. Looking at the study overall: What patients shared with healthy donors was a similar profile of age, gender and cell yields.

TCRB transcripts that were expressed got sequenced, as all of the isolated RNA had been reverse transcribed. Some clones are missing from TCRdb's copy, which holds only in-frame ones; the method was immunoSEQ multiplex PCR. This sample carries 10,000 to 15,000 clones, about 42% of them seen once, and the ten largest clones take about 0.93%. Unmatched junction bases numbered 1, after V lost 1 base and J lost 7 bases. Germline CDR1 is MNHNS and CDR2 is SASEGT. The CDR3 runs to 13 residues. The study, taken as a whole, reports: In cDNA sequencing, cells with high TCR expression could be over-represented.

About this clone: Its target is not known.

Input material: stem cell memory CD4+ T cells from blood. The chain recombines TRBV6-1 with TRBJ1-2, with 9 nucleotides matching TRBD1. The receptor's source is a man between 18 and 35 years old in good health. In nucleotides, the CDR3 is TGTGCCAGCAGTGAAGACAGGGGGCCTGGCTACACCTTC. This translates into CASSEDRGPGYTF.